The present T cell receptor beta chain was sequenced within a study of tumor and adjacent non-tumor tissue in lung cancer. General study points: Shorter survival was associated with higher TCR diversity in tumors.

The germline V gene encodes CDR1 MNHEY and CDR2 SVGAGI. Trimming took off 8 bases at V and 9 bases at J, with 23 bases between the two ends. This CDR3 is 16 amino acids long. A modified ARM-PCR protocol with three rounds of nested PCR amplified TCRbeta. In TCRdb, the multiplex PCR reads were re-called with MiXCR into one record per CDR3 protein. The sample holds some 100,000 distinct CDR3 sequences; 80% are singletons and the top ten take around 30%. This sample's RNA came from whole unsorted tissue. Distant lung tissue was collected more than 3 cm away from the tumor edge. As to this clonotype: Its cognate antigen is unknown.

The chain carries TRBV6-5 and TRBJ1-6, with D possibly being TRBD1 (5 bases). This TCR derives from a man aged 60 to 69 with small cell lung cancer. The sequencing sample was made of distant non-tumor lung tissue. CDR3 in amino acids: CASGRDRTWKSSPLHF. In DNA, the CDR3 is TGTGCCAGCGGGCGCGATCGGACATGGAAGTCTTCACCCCTCCACTTT.